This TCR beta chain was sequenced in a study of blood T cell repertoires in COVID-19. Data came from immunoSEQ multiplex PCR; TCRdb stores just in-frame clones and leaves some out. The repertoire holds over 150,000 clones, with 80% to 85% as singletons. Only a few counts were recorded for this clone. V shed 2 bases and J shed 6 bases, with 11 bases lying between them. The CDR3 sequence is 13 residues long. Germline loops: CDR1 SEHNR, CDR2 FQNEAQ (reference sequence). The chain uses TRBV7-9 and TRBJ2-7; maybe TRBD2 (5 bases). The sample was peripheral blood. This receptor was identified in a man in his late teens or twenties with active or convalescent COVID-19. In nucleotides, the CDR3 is TGTGCCAGCAGCTTATACGGCGGGCTCGAGCAGTACTTC. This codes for CASSLYGGLEQYF.